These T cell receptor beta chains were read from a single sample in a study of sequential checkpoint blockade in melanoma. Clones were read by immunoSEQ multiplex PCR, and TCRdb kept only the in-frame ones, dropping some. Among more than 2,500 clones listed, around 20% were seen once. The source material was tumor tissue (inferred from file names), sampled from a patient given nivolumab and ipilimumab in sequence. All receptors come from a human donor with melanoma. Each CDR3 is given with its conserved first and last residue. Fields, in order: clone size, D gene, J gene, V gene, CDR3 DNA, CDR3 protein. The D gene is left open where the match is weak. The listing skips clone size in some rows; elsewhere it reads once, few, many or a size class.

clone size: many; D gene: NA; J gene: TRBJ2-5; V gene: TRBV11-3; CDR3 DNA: TGTGCCAGCAGCCCCAGGGTCCAGGTAGAGACCCAGTACTTC; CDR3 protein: CASSPRVQVETQYF
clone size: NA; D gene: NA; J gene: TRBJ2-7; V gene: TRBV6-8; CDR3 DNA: TGTGCCAGCAGTTACAGAGCCCGGACCTTAACGATCCAGTACTTC; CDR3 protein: CASSYRARTLTIQYF
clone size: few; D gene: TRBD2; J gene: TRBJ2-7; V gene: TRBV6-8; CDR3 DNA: TGTGCCAGCAGTTTCCCTCCCGGGACTAGCGGGACCTCCGAGCAGTACTTC; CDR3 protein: CASSFPPGTSGTSEQYF
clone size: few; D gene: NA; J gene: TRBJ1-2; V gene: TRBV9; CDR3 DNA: TGTGCCAGCAGTGAAGAGAAAACTAACTATGGCTACACCTTC; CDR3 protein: CASSEEKTNYGYTF
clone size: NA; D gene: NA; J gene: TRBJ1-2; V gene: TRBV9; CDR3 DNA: TGTGCCAGCAGCCCAAATTCCCTCTCTAACTATGGCTACACCTTC; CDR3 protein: CASSPNSLSNYGYTF
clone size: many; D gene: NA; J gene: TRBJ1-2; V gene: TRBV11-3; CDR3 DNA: TGTGCCAGCAGCTTGGGGGCTGGGACTAACTATGGCTACACCTTC; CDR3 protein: CASSLGAGTNYGYTF
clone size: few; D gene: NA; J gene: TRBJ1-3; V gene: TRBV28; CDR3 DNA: TGTGCCAGCAGTTTACGAGCCCAGACTGTTGGAAACACCATATATTTT; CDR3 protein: CASSLRAQTVGNTIYF
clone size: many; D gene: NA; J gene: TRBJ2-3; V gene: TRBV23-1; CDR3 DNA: TGCGCCAGCAGCCAAGCCGGGCTGGCAGATACGCAGTATTTT; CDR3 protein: CASSQAGLADTQYF
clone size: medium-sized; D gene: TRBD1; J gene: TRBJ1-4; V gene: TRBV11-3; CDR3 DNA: TGTGCCAGCAGCCCAGACAGGGCGCACCTGATAAATGAAAAACTGTTTTTT; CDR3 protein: CASSPDRAHLINEKLFF
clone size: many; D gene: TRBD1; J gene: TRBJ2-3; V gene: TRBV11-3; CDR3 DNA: TGTGCCAGCAGGTTGGGATTACAGGGGGCAGATACGCAGTATTTT; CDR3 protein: CASRLGLQGADTQYF
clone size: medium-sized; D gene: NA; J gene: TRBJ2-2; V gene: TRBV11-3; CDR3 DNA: TGTGCCAGCACCACCCTAAGGGGGTCCGGGGCCGGGGAGCTGTTTTTT; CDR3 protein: CASTTLRGSGAGELFF
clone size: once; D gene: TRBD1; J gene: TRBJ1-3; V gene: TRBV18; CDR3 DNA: TGTGCCAGCTCACCAAGGACAGGTACCTCTGGAAACACCATATATTTT; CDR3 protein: CASSPRTGTSGNTIYF
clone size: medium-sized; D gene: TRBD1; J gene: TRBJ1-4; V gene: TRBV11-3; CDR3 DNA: TGTGCCAGCAGGGGGGACAGGGGACTAATGAATGAAAAACTGTTTTTT; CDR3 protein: CASRGDRGLMNEKLFF
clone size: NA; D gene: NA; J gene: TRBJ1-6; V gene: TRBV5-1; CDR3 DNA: TGCGCCAGCAGCTTGGCAGGGTTCGATTCACCCCTCCACTTT; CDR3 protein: CASSLAGFDSPLHF
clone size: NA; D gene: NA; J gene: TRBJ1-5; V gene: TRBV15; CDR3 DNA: TGTGCCACCGGGAATGGAGGTGCCAGCAATCAGCCCCAGCATTTT; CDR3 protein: CATGNGGASNQPQHF
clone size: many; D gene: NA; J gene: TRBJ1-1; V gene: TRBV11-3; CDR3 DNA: TGTGCCAGCAGCCCATTCTCGGGGGGCACTGAAGCTTTCTTT; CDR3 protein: CASSPFSGGTEAFF
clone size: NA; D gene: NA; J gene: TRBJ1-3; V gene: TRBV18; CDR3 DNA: TGTGCCAGCTCACCACCCGCCGAGAACACCATATATTTT; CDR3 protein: CASSPPAENTIYF
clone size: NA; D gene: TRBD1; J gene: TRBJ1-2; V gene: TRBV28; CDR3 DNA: TGTGCCAGCAGTCCCCTGACAGGGTTCAACTATGGCTACACCTTC; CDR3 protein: CASSPLTGFNYGYTF
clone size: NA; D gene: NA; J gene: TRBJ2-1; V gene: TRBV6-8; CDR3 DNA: TGTGCCAGCAGTCGACTACAGGGATATGAGCAGTTCTTC; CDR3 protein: CASSRLQGYEQFF
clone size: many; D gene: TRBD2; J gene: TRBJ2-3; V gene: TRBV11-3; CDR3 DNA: TGTGCCAGCAGCTACGCGGAGCGGGGGCCGAAGAATACGCAGTATTTT; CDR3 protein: CASSYAERGPKNTQYF
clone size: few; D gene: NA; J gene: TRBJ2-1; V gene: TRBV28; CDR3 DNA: TGTGCCAGCAGTACGACAGTCCACAATGAGCAGTTCTTC; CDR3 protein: CASSTTVHNEQFF
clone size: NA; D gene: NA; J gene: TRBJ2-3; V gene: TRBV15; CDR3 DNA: TGTGCCACCAGCAGAGCAGGAACCACAGATACGCAGTATTTT; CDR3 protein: CATSRAGTTDTQYF